The next 30 T cell receptor beta chains were all read from a single sample in a study of OX40 agonist ivuxolimab in advanced cancers. Sequencing was performed with immunoSEQ multiplex PCR; in TCRdb, only in-frame clones are kept and a portion is missing. The sample lists some 74,000 clones; approximately 90% were seen once. Sequenced here: CD4+ or CD8+ T cells sorted from blood, sampled in a trial of the OX40 agonist ivuxolimab. The receptors originated from an adult with an advanced solid tumor such as melanoma, head and neck, liver or kidney cancer.

The rearrangement links TRBV21-1 to TRBJ1-1. TRBV21-1 is designated a pseudogene. This CDR3 comprises 16 residues. CDR3 residues: CASSKGAADGGTEAFF. The CDR3 DNA sequence: TGTGCCAGCAGCAAAGGGGCCGCGGATGGGGGCACTGAAGCTTTCTTT.

Note on this clone: The same CDR3 is also encoded by other DNA sequences in this sample. The V and J genes are TRBV6-1 and TRBJ1-1, with D uncertain. V lost 2 bases and J lost 1, with 5 bases in between. Germline V gives CDR1 MNHNS, CDR2 SASEGT. The length of the CDR3 is 13 residues. CDR3 DNA: TGTGCCAGCAGTGAACGGGGGAACACTGAAGCTTTCTTT. It translates to CASSERGNTEAFF.

This clone came up a few times. The chain links TRBV29-1 to TRBJ1-4; TRBD1 matches 8 bases. V dropped 1 base and J dropped 8; count of bases not matched to a gene: 6. The CDR3 has 14 residues. Germline V gene sequence: CDR1 SQVTM, CDR2 ANQGSEA. Here the CDR3 DNA reads TGCAGCGTTGAAGCCCCAGGGGGCCGGGAAAAACTGTTTTTT. Protein sequence: CSVEAPGGREKLFF.

The chain joins TRBV7-6 to TRBJ2-7; D call uncertain. CDR3 length equals 16 residues. CDR1 SGHVS and CDR2 FNYEAQ come from the germline V gene. Trimming took 5 bases from V and 3 from J, leaving 20 bases between them. Written as DNA, the CDR3 is TGTGCCAGCAGCCAGTCCCCAATGGCCGGAAACTACGAGCAGTACTTC. This encodes CASSQSPMAGNYEQYF.

The chain is built from TRBV6-4 and TRBJ1-4, with unresolved D. The CDR3 has 14 residues. The V end lost 2 bases, the J end lost 0 bases, and 4 bases lay between the germline ends. CDR1 and CDR2 (germline): MRHNA, SNTAGT. The CDR3 sequence: CASSDSATNEKLFF. The DNA for the CDR3 is TGTGCCAGCAGTGACAGTGCAACTAATGAAAAACTGTTTTTT.

V and J are TRBV6-5 and TRBJ1-5; 7 bases are shared with TRBD1. The junction had 3 bases not matched to a gene; V was cut back by 0 bases and J by 4 bases. Looked up from germline, CDR1 is MNHEY and CDR2 is SVGAGI. CDR3 length: 15 residues. CDR3 loop: CASSYSGTDNQPQHF. CDR3 nucleotide sequence: TGTGCCAGCAGTTACTCCGGGACAGATAATCAGCCCCAGCATTTT.

This chain uses TRBV15 with TRBJ1-2, with a tentative D call TRBD1 (5 bases). Germline CDR1 is LNHNV and CDR2 is YYDKDF (reference sequence). The CDR3 has 16 amino acids. The V end was cut by 1 base, the J end by 5 bases, with 17 bases between. CDR3 region: CATSRAQGLFFYGYTF. The CDR3 DNA follows: TGTGCCACCAGCAGAGCCCAGGGCCTGTTTTTTTATGGCTACACCTTC. Filled out from reference TRBV15 and TRBJ1-2, the complete variable domain reads DAMVIQNPRYQVTQFGKPVTLSCSQTLNHNVMYWYQQKSSQAPKLLFHYYDKDFNNEADTPDNFQSRRPNTSFCFLDIRSPGLGDTAMYLCATSRAQGLFFYGYTFGSGTRLTVV.

The chain carries TRBV19 and TRBJ2-7, with D uncertain. Germline CDR1 and CDR2: LNHDA and SQIVND (reference sequence). The CDR3 is made up of 14 amino acids. The V end was cut by 1 base, the J end by 1 base, with 8 bases between. The CDR3 protein is CASSIGESSYEQYF. CDR3 bases: TGTGCCAGTAGTATAGGGGAATCATCCTACGAGCAGTACTTC.

This sequence joins TRBV30 and TRBJ1-4; weak D call: TRBD1 (5 bases). Germline CDR1 reads GTSNPN; CDR2 reads SVGIG (reference sequence). The CDR3 runs to 15 residues. The V end was cut by 0 bases, the J end by 6 bases, with 14 bases between. This CDR3 is CAWSVPAGIYEKLFF. CDR3 nucleotides: TGTGCCTGGAGTGTCCCCGCAGGGATTTATGAAAAACTGTTTTTT.

This CDR3 reads CATHEGSPDTQYF. The CDR3 DNA reads as TGTGCCACTCATGAGGGCAGCCCAGATACGCAGTATTTT. The V call is TRBV21-1, the J call TRBJ2-3; the table names TRBD2, a call not compared with the DNA. TRBV21-1 is a pseudogene segment. This CDR3 comprises 13 residues.

The genes are TRBV30 and TRBJ1-2; D remains ambiguous. Germline V gene sequence: CDR1 GTSNPN, CDR2 SVGIG (reference sequence). Between the trimmed V and J ends, which lost 1 base and 0 bases, there was a span of 15 bases. This CDR3 has 16 amino acids. CDR3 sequence reads: CAWSGGRELANYGYTF. In nucleotides, the CDR3 is TGTGCCTGGAGTGGGGGTAGGGAACTAGCTAACTATGGCTACACCTTC.

V is TRBV11-3 and J is TRBJ2-3, with TRBD1 identical over 8 bases. Germline V gene sequence: CDR1 SGHNT, CDR2 YENEEA. The CDR3 length is 16 residues. V shed 0 bases, J shed 7 bases, and the junction held 9 bases outside the gene matches. The CDR3 bases are TGTGCCAGCAGCTTAGATTTGCAGGGGGCCGACTATACGCAGTATTTT. As protein: CASSLDLQGADYTQYF.

The genes are TRBV5-1 and TRBJ2-5, with D maybe TRBD1 (5 bases). V gave up 4 bases and J gave up 5 bases, with 18 bases separating them. The CDR3 is 15 residues long. The germline V gene has CDR1 SGHRS and CDR2 YFSETQ. The CDR3 coding sequence is TGCGCCAGCAGCCCGGACACGACATCTCGGGAGACCCAGTACTTC. This codes for CASSPDTTSRETQYF.

The chain uses TRBV30 and TRBJ2-3; no clear D. The V end was cut by 0 bases, the J end by 1 base, with 11 bases between. Germline V gene sequence: CDR1 GTSNPN, CDR2 SVGIG (reference sequence). The CDR3 is 15 amino acids. For the CDR3, the DNA is TGTGCCTGGAGTGTAGTGGCAGGCCGCACAGATACGCAGTATTTT. This sequence encodes CAWSVVAGRTDTQYF.

The chain employs TRBV5-1 and TRBJ1-1; D is unclear. V lost 4 bases and J lost 0, with 10 bases in between. The CDR3 consists of 14 residues. Germline V gene sequence: CDR1 SGHRS, CDR2 YFSETQ. The CDR3: CASSTGFMNTEAFF. In DNA, the CDR3 is TGCGCCAGCAGCACGGGGTTCATGAACACTGAAGCTTTCTTT.

The chain joins TRBV5-4 to TRBJ2-7, with TRBD2 identical over 12 bases. CDR3 size: 15 residues. Per the germline V gene, CDR1 is SGHNT and CDR2 is YYREEE (reference sequence). J gave up 6 bases and V 3 bases, and 7 bases lay outside the gene matches. The CDR3 nucleotides read TGTGCCAGCAGCTCAGAAGGACTAGCGGGGCGCGAGCAGTACTTC. Translated: CASSSEGLAGREQYF.

CDR3 in amino acids: CASSLSPGGSNEQFF. CDR3 coding DNA: TGTGCCAGCAGCTTGAGTCCTGGGGGCAGCAATGAGCAGTTCTTC. J is TRBJ2-1 and V is TRBV5-8; D perhaps matches TRBD1 (6 bases). The germline V gene has CDR1 SGHTS and CDR2 YDEGEE. The CDR3 totals 15 residues. Trimming took 1 base from V and 6 from J, leaving 14 bases between them.

The V gene is TRBV4-1, the J gene TRBJ2-4; 8 nucleotides match TRBD2. Germline V gene lookup returns CDR1 MGHRA and CDR2 YSYEKL. With 1 base clipped from V and 10 bases from J, the junction kept 18 bases outside the gene matches. The CDR3 extends over 18 amino acids. The DNA for the CDR3 is TGCGCCAGCAGCCAAGTTAGGAGCGGGAGTCCGCGCAATGTTATTCAGTACTTC. Amino acids: CASSQVRSGSPRNVIQYF.

The chain has TRBV2 and TRBJ1-5, with 10 positions matching TRBD1. Germline V CDR1 and CDR2: SNHLY, FYNNEI. J lost 6 bases, V lost 7 bases, and 9 bases had no gene match. The CDR3 runs 15 residues. The CDR3 is CASTRTGGAGQPQHF. DNA of the CDR3: TGTGCCAGCACCAGGACAGGGGGAGCGGGTCAGCCCCAGCATTTT.

The chain couples TRBV18 to TRBJ1-4, with D possibly matching TRBD1 (6 bases). The CDR3 consists of 12 residues. Germline V gene lookup returns CDR1 KGHSH and CDR2 LQKENI. The V end lost 5 bases, the J end lost 6 bases, and 7 bases lay between the germline ends. CDR3 in amino acids: CASSAGDEKLFF. Here the CDR3 DNA reads TGTGCCAGCTCAGCAGGGGATGAAAAACTGTTTTTT.

CDR3 nucleotides: TGTGCCAGCGGTACGGGACTAGCGGGAGTAGAGACCCAGTACTTC. Translating gives CASGTGLAGVETQYF. V gene TRBV6-6 combines with J gene TRBJ2-5; TRBD2 matches 14 bases. J was trimmed by 4 bases and V by 8 bases; bases with no gene match: 6. The CDR3 is 15 residues long. Per the germline V gene, CDR1 is MNHNY and CDR2 is SVGAGI (reference sequence).

This chain connects TRBV7-9 to TRBJ2-7; D possibly corresponds to TRBD1 (6 bases). CDR1 is SEHNR and CDR2 is FQNEAQ in the germline V gene (reference sequence). The CDR3 totals 12 residues. V dropped 5 bases and J dropped 4 bases, with 9 bases sitting between them. The CDR3 spells CASSATGYEQYF. CDR3 in DNA: TGTGCCAGCAGCGCCACAGGGTACGAGCAGTACTTC.

This clone was picked up one time. The J gene is TRBJ2-1, the V gene TRBV29-1; weak D call: TRBD1 (5 bases). The germline CDR1 and CDR2 sequences are SQVTM and ANQGSEA. Trimming stripped 4 bases from V and 5 bases from J, with 12 bases between. This CDR3 is 13 amino acids long. The CDR3 bases are TGCAGCGTTGGGGGCCTTAGAAACAATGAGCAGTTCTTC. Its translation is CSVGGLRNNEQFF.

V is TRBV6-5 and J is TRBJ2-7, with D uncertain. The CDR3 is 14 amino acids. Germline values: CDR1 MNHEY, CDR2 SVGAGI. Trimming left V 3 bases short and J 5 bases short, with 14 bases between. CDR3 amino acids: CASSYRALENEQYF. The CDR3 DNA reads as TGTGCCAGCAGTTATCGGGCGCTCGAGAACGAGCAGTACTTC.

The chain links TRBV29-1 to TRBJ1-1; the D gene is possibly TRBD1 (5 bases). CDR3 length: 13 amino acids. V was cut by 1 base and J by 6 bases, with 12 bases left in between. Germline lookup yields CDR1 SQVTM and CDR2 ANQGSEA. Here the CDR3 DNA reads TGCAGCGTTGAAGCGGTTCAGGGCTCTGAAGCTTTCTTT. As protein: CSVEAVQGSEAFF.

This chain connects TRBV6-6 to TRBJ2-7; D gene ambiguous. Trimming removed 2 bases at V and 7 bases at J, with 9 bases between. The length of the CDR3 is 12 residues. The germline V gene has CDR1 MNHNY and CDR2 SVGAGI (reference sequence). The DNA for the CDR3 is TGTGCCAGCAGTTACGACCTGCTAGAGCAGTACTTC. Its translation is CASSYDLLEQYF.

This sequence joins TRBV2 and TRBJ2-6; D possibly corresponds to TRBD1 (5 bases). Germline values: CDR1 SNHLY, CDR2 FYNNEI. The ends were cut back, 1 base at V and 5 bases at J, with 9 bases in the middle. The CDR3 spans 15 residues. CDR3 region: CASSEVRGRANVLTF. CDR3 nucleotide sequence: TGTGCCAGCAGTGAAGTTAGGGGCCGGGCCAACGTCCTGACTTTC.

This clone has a single count. This rearrangement joins TRBV27 to TRBJ1-2; D is uncertain. The CDR3 is 15 amino acids. The germline V and J ends were trimmed by 0 bases and 3 bases, with 11 bases remaining between them. CDR1 and CDR2 (germline): MNHEY, SMNVEV (reference sequence). This CDR3 reads CASSLSWGSDYGYTF. CDR3 DNA: TGTGCCAGCAGTTTATCTTGGGGTTCGGACTATGGCTACACCTTC.

The V and J genes are TRBV7-3 and TRBJ2-7; 7 nucleotides align to TRBD2. Germline lookup yields CDR1 SGHTA and CDR2 FQGTGA. The CDR3 contains 15 residues. Trimming at V came to 5 bases and at J to 3 bases, leaving 10 bases not matched to a gene. CDR3 coding DNA: TGTGCCAGCAGCGAGGGGAGCGGGACGCACTACGAGCAGTACTTC. Protein: CASSEGSGTHYEQYF. The full variable domain, its missing parts supplied by reference TRBV7-3 and TRBJ2-7, is GAGVSQTPSNKVTEKGKYVELRCDPISGHTALYWYRQSLGQGPEFLIYFQGTGAADDSGLPNDRFFAVRPEGSVSTLKIQRTERGDSAVYLCASSEGSGTHYEQYFGPGTRLTVT.

V gene TRBV28 combines with J gene TRBJ2-2, with 8 bases aligning to TRBD1. The CDR3 sequence is 15 residues long. From germline, CDR1 is MDHEN and CDR2 SYDVKM. V shed 6 bases, J shed 4 bases, and the junction held 7 bases outside the gene matches. The CDR3 spells CASSGRDRPTGELFF. The CDR3 DNA sequence: TGTGCCAGCAGCGGCCGGGACAGGCCCACCGGGGAGCTGTTTTTT.